This is a list of T cell receptor beta chains from one sample in a study of blood T cells in healthy people across ages. Via MiXCR, TCRdb re-called the 5' RACE reads, giving one row per CDR3 protein. Here the sample spans under 800,000 distinct CDR3 sequences, approximately 21% being singletons. What was sequenced was blood. These TCRs come from a man between 65 and 79 years old in good health. The CDR3 runs from the conserved cysteine through the conserved F or W. D genes are given only for firm matches. The size field is filled for only some rows; it gives once, few, many or a size class.

CDR3 DNA | CDR3 protein | J gene | clone size | D gene | V gene
TGCGCCAGCAGCTTGGTTCTGGGCGGGGAGACCCAGTACTTC | CASSLVLGGETQYF | TRBJ2-5 | few | - | TRBV5-1
TGCAGCGGACTAGGGCGGGAGGTGTTAGAGACCCAGTACTTC | CSGLGREVLETQYF | TRBJ2-5 | - | TRBD2 | TRBV29-1
TGTGCCAGCAGCGTAGACAGGGAGCTCCGTTACAATGAGCAGTTCTTC | CASSVDRELRYNEQFF | TRBJ2-1 | - | - | TRBV9
TGCGCCAGCATGAAGACAGCGATGAACACTGAAGCTTTCTTT | CASMKTAMNTEAFF | TRBJ1-1 | - | - | TRBV10-2
TGTGCCAGCTCACCCTGGGCTAGCGGGGGCTTCGATGAGCAGTTCTTC | CASSPWASGGFDEQFF | TRBJ2-1 | - | TRBD2 | TRBV18
TGCGCCAGCAGCTTGGCCCCTTCGGGGGGTACTGAAAAACTGTTTTTT | CASSLAPSGGTEKLFF | TRBJ1-4 | - | - | TRBV5-1
TGTGCCAGCAGTTGGGACAGCCCCCAAGAGACCCAGTACTTC | CASSWDSPQETQYF | TRBJ2-5 | - | TRBD1 | TRBV12-3/TRBV12-4
TGTGCCAGCAGCTCACGGACTAGCGGGGCGGTGGGAAATACGCAGTATTTT | CASSSRTSGAVGNTQYF | TRBJ2-3 | few | TRBD2 | TRBV11-2
TGTGCCAGCAGTTTATTCCTAGCGGGACAAGAGACCCAGTACTTC | CASSLFLAGQETQYF | TRBJ2-5 | - | TRBD2 | TRBV27
TGTGCCAGCAGCCCCGGACTAGCGGAAAGCGCAGATACGCAGTATTTT | CASSPGLAESADTQYF | TRBJ2-3 | few | TRBD2 | TRBV12-3/TRBV12-4
TGTGCCAGCAACGACCTAGCGGGAGTCTTCTACGAGCAGTACTTC | CASNDLAGVFYEQYF | TRBJ2-7 | many | TRBD2 | TRBV28
TGCAGTGCTAGACCGGACATCGAGACCCAGTACTTC | CSARPDIETQYF | TRBJ2-5 | many | - | TRBV20-1
TGTGCCAGCAGTTCCGGATTCCCCGGGACAATGAGCTACGAGCAGTACTTC | CASSSGFPGTMSYEQYF | TRBJ2-7 | few | - | TRBV6-5
TGCAGTGCTAGATGGACTAGCGGGAGCCAAGAGACCCAGTACTTC | CSARWTSGSQETQYF | TRBJ2-5 | many | TRBD2 | TRBV20-1
TGCAGTGCTGAGGGTTGGCACACCTTC | CSAEGWHTF | TRBJ1-2 | - | - | TRBV20-1
TGTGCCAGCAGTTCGCCGGGACAGGGGCGGTATGGCTACACCTTC | CASSSPGQGRYGYTF | TRBJ1-2 | - | TRBD1 | TRBV12-3/TRBV12-4
TGTGCCAGCAGTGAACACGGGGATCAGGAGACCCAGTACTTC | CASSEHGDQETQYF | TRBJ2-5 | - | - | TRBV6-1
TGCAGCGCAAAACCAACAGCGGGGGAGCAGTACTTC | CSAKPTAGEQYF | TRBJ2-7 | many | TRBD2 | TRBV29-1
TGCAGCGTTGAAAGAATGGCAGCCGGCTACACCTTC | CSVERMAAGYTF | TRBJ1-2 | few | - | TRBV29-1
TGCAGTGCTAGAGATTTCCTAGCGGGAAGAGATACGCAGTATTTT | CSARDFLAGRDTQYF | TRBJ2-3 | many | TRBD2 | TRBV20-1
TGCAGTGCTAGAGTCCCGGTCAACAATGAGCAGTTCTTC | CSARVPVNNEQFF | TRBJ2-1 | - | - | TRBV20-1
TGTGCCAGCAGTTACGGGCAGGGCATGAACGAGCAGTACTTC | CASSYGQGMNEQYF | TRBJ2-7 | few | - | TRBV6-6
TGTGCCAGCAGTTCCGCGGGAGTTGGCTACACCTTC | CASSSAGVGYTF | TRBJ1-2 | few | - | TRBV12-3/TRBV12-4
TGCAGTGCTATGGGGGAGTTGGGTAATTCACCCCTCCACTTT | CSAMGELGNSPLHF | TRBJ1-6 | - | - | TRBV20-1
TGTGCCAGCAGTTCCTGGACAGGGCACAATGAGCAGTTCTTC | CASSSWTGHNEQFF | TRBJ2-1 | - | TRBD1 | TRBV12-3/TRBV12-4
TGTGCCAGCAGGGGGACAGTGAACTATGGCTACACCTTC | CASRGTVNYGYTF | TRBJ1-2 | - | TRBD1 | TRBV2
TGCGCCAGCAGCTTGGCACAGGGCTACAATGAGCAGTTCTTC | CASSLAQGYNEQFF | TRBJ2-1 | many | - | TRBV5-1
TGTGCCAGCAGCTTACCTAGTTCGGCAGATACGCAGTATTTT | CASSLPSSADTQYF | TRBJ2-3 | - | - | TRBV7-6
TGTGCCAGCAGTGACCGACTAGCGGGAGGGCCAGATACGCAGTATTTT | CASSDRLAGGPDTQYF | TRBJ2-3 | - | TRBD2 | TRBV12-3/TRBV12-4